This TCR beta chain was captured in a study of tumor-infiltrating lymphocytes in primary liver carcinoma. Overall study: Per sample, productive TCRbeta reads numbered roughly 3.5 to 7.5 million, similar across tissue types. Overall study findings and caveats: Blood had a significantly lower top-250-clone fraction than tumors did (p = 0.039). Tumor-adjacent and tumor-blood pairs shared less of their repertoires than tumor region pairs shared.

Concerning this clonotype itself: Its matching antigen is unknown.

The CDR3 spans 13 residues. Trimming stripped 4 bases from V and 6 bases from J, with 10 bases between. Germline lookup yields CDR1 SGDLS and CDR2 YYNGEE. Unsorted bulk tissue, 20-30 mg of it, served as the source for co-extraction of RNA and DNA. Every tumor sample had over 80% viable tumor cells. TCR beta cDNA was made from 500 ng total RNA with a constant-region primer. What produced the TCR beta libraries was three nested multiplex PCR rounds using slightly modified ARM-PCR. The two initial PCR rounds, about 9 cycles each, used TRBV1-TRBV30 forward and C-beta reverse primers. TCRdb analysed the multiplex PCR reads with MiXCR anew, one entry per CDR3 protein. The sample has 100,000 or so distinct CDR3 sequences, roughly 69% seen once.

The chain uses TRBV9 and TRBJ2-2; tentative D call: TRBD1 (5 bases). The TCR originated in a woman in her sixties with primary liver carcinoma and hepatitis B virus infection. Input material: liver tumor tissue from sampling region 5. Subset denoted: tumor region T5, tumor centre. The CDR3: CASSIGVSGELFF. CDR3 bases: TGTGCCAGCAGCATAGGGGTATCCGGGGAGCTGTTTTTT.